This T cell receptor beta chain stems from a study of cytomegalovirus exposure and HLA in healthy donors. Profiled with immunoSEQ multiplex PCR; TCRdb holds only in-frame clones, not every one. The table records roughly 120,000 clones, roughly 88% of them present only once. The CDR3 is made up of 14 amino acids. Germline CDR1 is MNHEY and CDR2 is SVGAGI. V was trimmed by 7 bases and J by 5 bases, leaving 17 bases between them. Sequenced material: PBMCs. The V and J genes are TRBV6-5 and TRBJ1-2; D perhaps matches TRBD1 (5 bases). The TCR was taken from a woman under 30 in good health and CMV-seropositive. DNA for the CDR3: TGTGCCAGCACGGGCTCGGGACTACGGTATGGCTACACCTTC. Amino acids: CASTGSGLRYGYTF.